The entry below describes one TCR beta chain. Its antigen is still unknown. One base away there is no much larger clone; base qualities are not given. Each sample was amplified in two independent genomic DNA replicates, using about 0.45 ug for blood and around 1.5 ug for tumor or normal breast. TCRB sequencing of genomic DNA was carried out with the ImmunoSeq Intro kit according to the manufacturer's instructions. Multiplex PCR was run for roughly 29 cycles using proprietary primers and spike-in control sequences for absolute quantification. An 87-bp fragment spanning the CDR3 and flanking V and J genes was sequenced with single-end 150-bp reads. Seven samples, with two replicates for each sample, were multiplexed per lane of an Illumina MiSeq using version 3.0 chemistry. The paper's data handling went like this. Raw data were processed by the vendor's proprietary pipeline, with both replicates merged into one result per sample. Productive rearrangements sharing the V-gene family, CDR3 amino acid sequence and J-gene segment were defined as clonotypes. Clonality was calculated as 1 minus the normalized Shannon entropy (Pielou evenness) of TCRB abundances. T cell density was estimated as total templates divided by the number of input cells, with the number of input cells inferred from the DNA input amount. Recon, run with its default parameters, was used to estimate overall repertoire diversity and clonality. A clonotype was considered tumor-enriched if its abundance in tumor exceeded 0.1% and was at least 32-fold higher than its abundance in normal breast. The table was pulled from immuneACCESS by TCRdb, which kept in-frame rearrangements only. Such tables lose some clones; where checked, under half of the loss comes from unresolved V genes, and the rest has no known cause. For V, J and clone size, that table is used; D and trimming come from the DNA. Here the sample has just under 30,000 clones; roughly four fifths occur a single time. The top ten clonotypes cover roughly 10% of the sample.

The study profiled bulk TCR beta-chain repertoires in matched peripheral blood, tumor and adjacent normal breast tissue taken from about 15 patients with early-stage breast cancer. Before surgery, roughly 4.5-11 mL of whole blood was collected into EDTA tubes and then processed within 2 hours. Ficoll-Paque centrifugation in SepMate-50 tubes was used to isolate peripheral blood mononuclear cells. For storage in liquid nitrogen, PBMCs were cryopreserved as aliquots of roughly 2 to 4 million cells in approximately 90% FBS with 10% DMSO. Genomic DNA was extracted with the Qiagen AllPrep DNA/RNA Mini kit. The data were taken from a study of early stage breast cancer tumors (dated by TCRdb to about 2017). Context from the whole study: Of the 15 or so invasive breast tumors, roughly 12 were found to be estrogen receptor-positive, progesterone receptor-positive and HER2-negative. About 70% of the 12 ER+/PR+/HER2- tumors were invasive ductal carcinomas, while the other four were invasive lobular carcinomas. On average, each sample got around 10-fold read coverage. A total of roughly 2.5 million templates, representing 1,097,674 unique clonotypes, were detected across all samples. The research as a whole found: The small cohort size prevented analysis by tumor subtype. Tumors showed 2 to 2.5-fold higher T cell density and higher clonality than adjacent normal breast tissue. Repertoires from blood resembled normal breast more closely than tumor, and using blood as a reference for each tissue separated tumor from normal in about 85% of the 16 patients. Enriched TCRB sequences shared across patients were found to be mostly commonly generated sequences that were unlikely to play an important role in the tumor microenvironment. Chain pairing and functional markers such as CD4, CD8 and FOXP3 were missed by bulk genomic DNA sequencing of unsorted cells.

Source material: blood. This clonotype originated in a person aged 45 to 59 with breast cancer.

The DNA reads TGTGCCAGCAGTATTCCGACAGAATACCAAGAGACCCAGTACTTC. Its protein product is CASSIPTEYQETQYF. The chain uses TRBV28 and TRBJ2-5; the D region possibly corresponds to TRBD1 (5 bases align). Taken from cysteine to phenylalanine, the CDR3 has 15 residues. Only the CDR3 region is kept as DNA, spanning 45 bases read in frame from base 1. V is cut by 5 bases and J by 0 bases, and the space between the germline ends is 13 bases. Reading the germline V gene gives CDR1 MDHEN and CDR2 SYDVKM.